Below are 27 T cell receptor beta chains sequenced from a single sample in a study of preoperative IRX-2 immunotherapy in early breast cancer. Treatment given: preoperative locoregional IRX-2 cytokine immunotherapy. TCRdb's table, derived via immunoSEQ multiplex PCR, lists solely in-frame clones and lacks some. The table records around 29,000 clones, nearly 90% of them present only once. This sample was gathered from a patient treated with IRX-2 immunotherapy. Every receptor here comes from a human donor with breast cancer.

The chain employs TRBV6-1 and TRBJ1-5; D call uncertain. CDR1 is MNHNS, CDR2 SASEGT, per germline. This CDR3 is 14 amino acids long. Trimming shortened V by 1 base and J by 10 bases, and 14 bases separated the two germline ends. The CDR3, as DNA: TGTGCCAGCAGTGAAGGTCAGATAGCGGCCCCCCAGCATTTT. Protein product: CASSEGQIAAPQHF.

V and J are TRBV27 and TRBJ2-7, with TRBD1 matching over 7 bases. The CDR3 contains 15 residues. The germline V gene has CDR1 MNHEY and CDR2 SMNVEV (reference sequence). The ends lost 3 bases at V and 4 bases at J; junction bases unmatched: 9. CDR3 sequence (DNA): TGTGCCAGCAGTTTTCTCGGGACAGACTCATACGAGCAGTACTTC. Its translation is CASSFLGTDSYEQYF.

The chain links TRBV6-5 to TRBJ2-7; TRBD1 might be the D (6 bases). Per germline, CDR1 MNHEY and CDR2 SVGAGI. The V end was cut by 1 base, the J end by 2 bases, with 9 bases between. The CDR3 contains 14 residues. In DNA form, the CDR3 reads TGTGCCAGCAGTTACTTGACAGGTACCTACGAGCAGTACTTC. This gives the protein CASSYLTGTYEQYF.

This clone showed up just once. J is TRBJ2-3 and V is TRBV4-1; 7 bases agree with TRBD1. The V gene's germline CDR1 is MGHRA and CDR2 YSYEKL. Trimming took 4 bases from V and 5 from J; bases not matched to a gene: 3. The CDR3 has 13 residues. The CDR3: CASSPRDRDTQYF. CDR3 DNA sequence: TGCGCCAGCAGCCCCCGGGACAGAGATACGCAGTATTTT.

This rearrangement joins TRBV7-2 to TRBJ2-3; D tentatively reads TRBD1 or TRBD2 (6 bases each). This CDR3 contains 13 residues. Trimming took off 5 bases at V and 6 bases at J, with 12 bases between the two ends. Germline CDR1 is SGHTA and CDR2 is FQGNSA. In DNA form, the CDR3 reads TGTGCCAGCAGCCTGAGGAGGGGGGATACGCAGTATTTT. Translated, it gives CASSLRRGDTQYF.

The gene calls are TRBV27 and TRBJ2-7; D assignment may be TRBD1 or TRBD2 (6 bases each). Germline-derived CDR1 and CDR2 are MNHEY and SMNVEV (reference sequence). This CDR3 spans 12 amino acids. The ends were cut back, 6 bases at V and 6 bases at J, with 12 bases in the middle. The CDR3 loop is CASRTGAIEQYF. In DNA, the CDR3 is TGTGCCAGCAGAACGGGGGCAATCGAGCAGTACTTC.

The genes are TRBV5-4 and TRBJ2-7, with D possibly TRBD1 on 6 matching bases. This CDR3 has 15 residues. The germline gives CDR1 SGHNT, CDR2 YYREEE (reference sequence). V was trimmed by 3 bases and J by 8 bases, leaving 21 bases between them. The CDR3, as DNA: TGTGCCAGCAGCTCCCCGGGACAAGGGTCTACGCAGCAGTACTTC. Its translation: CASSSPGQGSTQQYF.

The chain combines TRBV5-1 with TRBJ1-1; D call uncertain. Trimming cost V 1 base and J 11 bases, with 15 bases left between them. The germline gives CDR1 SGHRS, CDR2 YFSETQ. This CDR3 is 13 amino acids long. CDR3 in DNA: TGCGCCAGCAGCTTGACCTGGGTATCAAGTGCTTTCTTT. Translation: CASSLTWVSSAFF.

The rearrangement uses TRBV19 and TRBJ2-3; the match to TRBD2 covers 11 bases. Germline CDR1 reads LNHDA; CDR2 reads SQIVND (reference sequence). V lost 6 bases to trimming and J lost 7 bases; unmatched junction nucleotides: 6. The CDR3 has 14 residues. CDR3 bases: TGTGCCAGTAGCCTATCTAGCGGGAGGAATACGCAGTATTTT. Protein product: CASSLSSGRNTQYF.

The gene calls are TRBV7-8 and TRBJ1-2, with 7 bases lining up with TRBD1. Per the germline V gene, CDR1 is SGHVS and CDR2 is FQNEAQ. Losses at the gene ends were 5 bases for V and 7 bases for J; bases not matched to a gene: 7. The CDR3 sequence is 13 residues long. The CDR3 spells CASSPRGRGGYTF. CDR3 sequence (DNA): TGTGCCAGCAGCCCGAGGGGGCGAGGTGGCTACACCTTC.

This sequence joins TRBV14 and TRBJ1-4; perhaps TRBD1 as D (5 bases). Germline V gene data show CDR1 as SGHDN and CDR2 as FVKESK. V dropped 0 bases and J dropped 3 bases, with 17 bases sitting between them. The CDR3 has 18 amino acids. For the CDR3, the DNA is TGTGCCAGCAGCCAAGAGGGACCGGTAACGCGTGCTAATGAAAAACTGTTTTTT. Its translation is CASSQEGPVTRANEKLFF.

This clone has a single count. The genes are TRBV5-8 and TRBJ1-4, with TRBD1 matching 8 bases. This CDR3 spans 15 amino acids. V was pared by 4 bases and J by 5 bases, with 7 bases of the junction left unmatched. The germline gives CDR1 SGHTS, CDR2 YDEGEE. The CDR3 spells CASSPRTGYNEKLFF. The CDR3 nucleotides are TGTGCCAGCAGCCCTCGGACAGGGTACAATGAAAAACTGTTTTTT.

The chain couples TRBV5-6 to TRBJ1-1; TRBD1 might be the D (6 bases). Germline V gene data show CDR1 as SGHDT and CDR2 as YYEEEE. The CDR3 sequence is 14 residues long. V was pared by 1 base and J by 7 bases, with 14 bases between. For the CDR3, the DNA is TGTGCCAGCAGCTTGAGGGGGTCGCACAATGAAGCTTTCTTT. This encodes CASSLRGSHNEAFF.

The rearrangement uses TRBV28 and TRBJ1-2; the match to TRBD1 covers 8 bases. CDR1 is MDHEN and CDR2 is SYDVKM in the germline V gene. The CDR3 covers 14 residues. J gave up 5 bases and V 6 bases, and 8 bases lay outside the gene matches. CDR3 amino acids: CASRGGQGNYGYTF. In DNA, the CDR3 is TGTGCCAGCAGGGGTGGACAGGGCAATTATGGCTACACCTTC.

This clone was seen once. The CDR3: CASSQLGQAERSHYNEQFF. CDR3 nucleotides: TGCGCCAGCAGCCAACTTGGTCAAGCGGAAAGATCCCATTACAATGAGCAGTTCTTC. The rearrangement links TRBV4-1 to TRBJ2-1; D may be TRBD2 (5 bases). Per the germline V gene, CDR1 is MGHRA and CDR2 is YSYEKL. The CDR3 loop spans 19 amino acids. Between the trimmed V and J ends, which lost 2 bases and 4 bases, there was a span of 24 bases.

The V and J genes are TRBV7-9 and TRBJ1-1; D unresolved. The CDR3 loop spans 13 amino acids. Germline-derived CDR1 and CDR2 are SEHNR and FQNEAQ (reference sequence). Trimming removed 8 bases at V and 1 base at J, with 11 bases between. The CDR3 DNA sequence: TGTGCCAGCGGTGGTTTCGGGAACACTGAAGCTTTCTTT. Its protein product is CASGGFGNTEAFF.

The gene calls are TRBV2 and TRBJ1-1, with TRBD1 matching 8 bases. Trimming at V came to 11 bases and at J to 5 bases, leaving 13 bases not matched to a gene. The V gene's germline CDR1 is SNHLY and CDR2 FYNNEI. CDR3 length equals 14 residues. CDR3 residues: CAQREDRGSTEAFF. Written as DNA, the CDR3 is TGTGCCCAGCGAGAAGACAGGGGATCGACTGAAGCTTTCTTT.

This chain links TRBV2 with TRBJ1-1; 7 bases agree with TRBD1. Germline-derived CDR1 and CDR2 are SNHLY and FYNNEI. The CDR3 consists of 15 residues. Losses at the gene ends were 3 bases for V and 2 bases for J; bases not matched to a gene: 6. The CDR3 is CASSDPGQFNTEAFF. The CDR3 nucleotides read TGTGCCAGCAGTGATCCGGGACAGTTTAACACTGAAGCTTTCTTT.

CDR3: CASSEGLAGVQTQYF. The DNA for the CDR3 is TGTGCCAGCAGTGAAGGACTAGCGGGAGTACAGACCCAGTACTTC. The chain employs TRBV6-1 and TRBJ2-5; TRBD2 agrees at 12 bases. The CDR3 spans 15 residues. Germline CDR1 and CDR2: MNHNS and SASEGT. Trimming at V came to 1 base and at J to 6 bases, leaving 3 bases not matched to a gene.

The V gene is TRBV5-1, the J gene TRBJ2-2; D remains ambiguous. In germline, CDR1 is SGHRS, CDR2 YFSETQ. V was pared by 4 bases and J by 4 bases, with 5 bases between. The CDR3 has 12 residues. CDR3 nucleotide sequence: TGCGCCAGCAGCCACCGCACCGGGGAGCTGTTTTTT. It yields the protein CASSHRTGELFF.

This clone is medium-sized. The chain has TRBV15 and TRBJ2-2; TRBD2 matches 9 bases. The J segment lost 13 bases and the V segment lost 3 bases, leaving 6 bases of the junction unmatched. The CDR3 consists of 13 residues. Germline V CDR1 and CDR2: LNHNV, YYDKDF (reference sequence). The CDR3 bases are TGTGCCACCAGCAGGGTAGCGGGAGAGGCGCTGTTTTTT. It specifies CATSRVAGEALFF.

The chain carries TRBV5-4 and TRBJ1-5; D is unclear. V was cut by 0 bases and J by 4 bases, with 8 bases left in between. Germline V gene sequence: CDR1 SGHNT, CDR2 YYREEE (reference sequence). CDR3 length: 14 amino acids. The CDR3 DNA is TGTGCCAGCAGCTTGGGGACTGATAATCAGCCCCAGCATTTT. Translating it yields CASSLGTDNQPQHF. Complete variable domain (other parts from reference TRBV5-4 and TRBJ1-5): ETGVTQSPTHLIKTRGQQVTLRCSSQSGHNTVSWYQQALGQGPQFIFQYYREEENGRGNFPPRFSGLQFPNYSSELNVNALELDDSALYLCASSLGTDNQPQHFGDGTRLSIL.

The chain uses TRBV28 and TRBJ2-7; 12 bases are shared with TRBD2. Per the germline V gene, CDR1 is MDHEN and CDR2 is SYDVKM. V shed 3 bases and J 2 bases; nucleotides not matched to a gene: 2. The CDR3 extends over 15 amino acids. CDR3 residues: CASSLASGRAYEQYF. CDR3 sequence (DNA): TGTGCCAGCAGTTTGGCTAGCGGGAGGGCCTACGAGCAGTACTTC.

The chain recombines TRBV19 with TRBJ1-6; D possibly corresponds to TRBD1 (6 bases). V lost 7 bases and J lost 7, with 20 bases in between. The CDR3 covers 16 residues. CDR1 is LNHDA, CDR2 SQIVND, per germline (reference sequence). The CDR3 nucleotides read TGTGCCAGTACATCACTTCCCACAGGGCGGAATTCACCCCTCCACTTT. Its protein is CASTSLPTGRNSPLHF.

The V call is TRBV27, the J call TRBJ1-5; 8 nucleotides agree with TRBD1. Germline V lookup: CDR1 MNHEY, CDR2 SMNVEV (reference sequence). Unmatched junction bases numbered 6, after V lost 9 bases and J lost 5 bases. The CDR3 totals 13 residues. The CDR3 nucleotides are TGTGCCAGTGGGCAGGGGGCCCATCAGCCCCAGCATTTT. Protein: CASGQGAHQPQHF.

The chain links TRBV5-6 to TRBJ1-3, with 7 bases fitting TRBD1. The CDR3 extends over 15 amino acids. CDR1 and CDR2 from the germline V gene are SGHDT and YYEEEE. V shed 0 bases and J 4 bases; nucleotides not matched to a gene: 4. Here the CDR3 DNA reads TGTGCCAGCAGCTTGGCCGGGACAGCCGGAAACACCATATATTTT. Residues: CASSLAGTAGNTIYF.

The CDR3 loop reads CASTQPRQGGTDTQYF. CDR3 nucleotides: TGTGCCAGCACCCAACCCCGGCAGGGGGGCACAGATACGCAGTATTTT. This chain connects TRBV11-2 to TRBJ2-3, with 7 positions matching TRBD1. V was clipped by 7 bases and J by 1 base; unmatched bases: 11. This CDR3 is built from 16 residues. In germline, CDR1 is SGHAT, CDR2 FQNNGV.